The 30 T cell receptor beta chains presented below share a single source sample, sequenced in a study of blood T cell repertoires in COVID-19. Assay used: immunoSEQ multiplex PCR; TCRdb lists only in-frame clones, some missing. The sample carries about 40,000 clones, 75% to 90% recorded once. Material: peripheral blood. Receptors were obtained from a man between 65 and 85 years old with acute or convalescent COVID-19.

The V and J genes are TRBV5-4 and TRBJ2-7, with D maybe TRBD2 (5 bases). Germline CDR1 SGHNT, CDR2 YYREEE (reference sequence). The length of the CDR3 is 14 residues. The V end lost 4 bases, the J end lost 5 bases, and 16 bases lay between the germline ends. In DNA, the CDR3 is TGTGCCAGCAGCAGTCTAGAGGAGAGGGACGAGCAGTACTTC. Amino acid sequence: CASSSLEERDEQYF. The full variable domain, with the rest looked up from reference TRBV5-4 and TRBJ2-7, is ETGVTQSPTHLIKTRGQQVTLRCSSQSGHNTVSWYQQALGQGPQFIFQYYREEENGRGNFPPRFSGLQFPNYSSELNVNALELDDSALYLCASSSLEERDEQYFGPGTRLTVT.

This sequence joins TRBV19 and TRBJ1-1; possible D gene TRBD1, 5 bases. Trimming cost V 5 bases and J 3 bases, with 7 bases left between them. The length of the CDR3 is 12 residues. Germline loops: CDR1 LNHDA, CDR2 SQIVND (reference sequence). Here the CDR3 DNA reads TGTGCCAGTAGTCAGGGCCACACTGAAGCTTTCTTT. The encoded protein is CASSQGHTEAFF.

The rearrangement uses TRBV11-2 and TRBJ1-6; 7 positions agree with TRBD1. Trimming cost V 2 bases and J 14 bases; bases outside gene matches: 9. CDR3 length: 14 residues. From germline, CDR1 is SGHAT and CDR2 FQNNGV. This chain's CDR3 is CASSLLQGTDALHF. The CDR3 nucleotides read TGTGCCAGCAGCTTATTACAGGGGACGGATGCCCTCCACTTT. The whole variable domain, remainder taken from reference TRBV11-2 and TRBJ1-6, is EAGVAQSPRYKIIEKRQSVAFWCNPISGHATLYWYQQILGQGPKLLIQFQNNGVVDDSQLPKDRFSAERLKGVDSTLKIQPAKLEDSAVYLCASSLLQGTDALHFGNGTRLTVT.

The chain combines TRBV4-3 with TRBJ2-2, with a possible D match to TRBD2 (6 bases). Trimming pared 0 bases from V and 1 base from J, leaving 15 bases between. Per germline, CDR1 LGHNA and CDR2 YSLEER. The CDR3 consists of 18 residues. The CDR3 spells CASSQELVAVLNTGELFF. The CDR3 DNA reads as TGCGCCAGCAGCCAAGAATTGGTAGCGGTCCTGAACACCGGGGAGCTGTTTTTT.

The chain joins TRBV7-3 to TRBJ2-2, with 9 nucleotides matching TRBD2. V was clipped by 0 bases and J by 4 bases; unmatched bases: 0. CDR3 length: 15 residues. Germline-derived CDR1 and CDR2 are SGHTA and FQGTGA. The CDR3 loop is CASSLTSGSTGELFF. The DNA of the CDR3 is TGTGCCAGCAGCTTAACTAGCGGGAGCACCGGGGAGCTGTTTTTT.

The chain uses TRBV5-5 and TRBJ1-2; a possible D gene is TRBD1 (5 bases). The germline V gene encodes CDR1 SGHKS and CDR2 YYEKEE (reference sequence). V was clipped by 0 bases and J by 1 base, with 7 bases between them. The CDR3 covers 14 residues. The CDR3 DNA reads TGTGCCAGCAGCTTGGTAGGGGATAACTATGGCTACACCTTC. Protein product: CASSLVGDNYGYTF.

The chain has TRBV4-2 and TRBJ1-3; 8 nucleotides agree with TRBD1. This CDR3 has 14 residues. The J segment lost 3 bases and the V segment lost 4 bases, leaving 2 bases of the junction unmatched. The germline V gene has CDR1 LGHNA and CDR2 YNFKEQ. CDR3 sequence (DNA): TGTGCCAGCAGCCTGACAGGGGATGGAAACACCATATATTTT. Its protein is CASSLTGDGNTIYF.

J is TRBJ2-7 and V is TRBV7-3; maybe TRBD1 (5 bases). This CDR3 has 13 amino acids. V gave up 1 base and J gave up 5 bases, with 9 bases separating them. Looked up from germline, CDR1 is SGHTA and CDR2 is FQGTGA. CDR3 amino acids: CASSLMIRDEQYF. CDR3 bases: TGTGCCAGCAGCTTAATGATCAGGGACGAGCAGTACTTC.

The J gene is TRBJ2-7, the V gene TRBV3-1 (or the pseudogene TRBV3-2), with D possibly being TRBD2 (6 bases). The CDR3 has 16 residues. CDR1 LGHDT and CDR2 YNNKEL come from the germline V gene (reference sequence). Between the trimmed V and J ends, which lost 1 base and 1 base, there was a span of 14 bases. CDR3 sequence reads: CASSQVGGRWSYEQYF. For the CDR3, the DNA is TGTGCCAGCAGCCAAGTTGGAGGGAGATGGTCCTACGAGCAGTACTTC.

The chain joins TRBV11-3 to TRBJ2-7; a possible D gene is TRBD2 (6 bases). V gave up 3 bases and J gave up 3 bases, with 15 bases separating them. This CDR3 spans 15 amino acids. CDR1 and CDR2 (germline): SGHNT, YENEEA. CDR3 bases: TGTGCCAGCAGCTTGCGGAGGGCCGTTCGCTACGAGCAGTACTTC. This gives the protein CASSLRRAVRYEQYF.

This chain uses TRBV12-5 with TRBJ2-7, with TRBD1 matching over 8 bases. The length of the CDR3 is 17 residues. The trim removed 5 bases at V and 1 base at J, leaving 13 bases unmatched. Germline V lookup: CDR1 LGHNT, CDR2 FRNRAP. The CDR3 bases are TGTGCTAGTGGTCCCCTCCCCCGGGACAGGACGTCCTACGAGCAGTACTTC. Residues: CASGPLPRDRTSYEQYF. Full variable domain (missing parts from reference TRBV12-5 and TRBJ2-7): DARVTQTPRHKVTEMGQEVTMRCQPILGHNTVFWYRQTMMQGLELLAYFRNRAPLDDSGMPKDRFSAEMPDATLATLKIQPSEPRDSAVYFCASGPLPRDRTSYEQYFGPGTRLTVT.

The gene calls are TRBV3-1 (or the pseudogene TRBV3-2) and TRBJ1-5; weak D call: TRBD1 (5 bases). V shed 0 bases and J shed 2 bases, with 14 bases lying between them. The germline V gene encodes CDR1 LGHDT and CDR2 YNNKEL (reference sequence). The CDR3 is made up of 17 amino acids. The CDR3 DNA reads TGTGCCAGCAGCCAAGAAAGCAGGGCGAAAGGCAATCAGCCCCAGCATTTT. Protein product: CASSQESRAKGNQPQHF.

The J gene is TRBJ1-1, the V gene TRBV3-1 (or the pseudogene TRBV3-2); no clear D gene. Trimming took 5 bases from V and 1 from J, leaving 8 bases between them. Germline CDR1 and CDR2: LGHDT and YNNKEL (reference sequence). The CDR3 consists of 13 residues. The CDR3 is CASSRTENTEAFF. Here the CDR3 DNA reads TGTGCCAGCAGCAGGACTGAGAACACTGAAGCTTTCTTT.

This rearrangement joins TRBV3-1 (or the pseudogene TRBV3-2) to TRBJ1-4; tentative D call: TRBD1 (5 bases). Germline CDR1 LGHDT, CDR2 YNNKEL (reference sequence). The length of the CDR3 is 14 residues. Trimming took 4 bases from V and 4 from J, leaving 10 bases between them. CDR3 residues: CASSPWTNNEKLFF. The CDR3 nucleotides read TGTGCCAGCAGCCCCTGGACAAATAATGAAAAACTGTTTTTT.

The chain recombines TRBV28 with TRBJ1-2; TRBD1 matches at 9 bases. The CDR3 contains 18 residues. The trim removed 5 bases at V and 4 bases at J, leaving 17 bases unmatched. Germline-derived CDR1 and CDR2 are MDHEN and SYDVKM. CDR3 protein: CASSPRSRDRVPSYGYTF. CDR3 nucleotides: TGTGCCAGCAGTCCCCGGTCCCGGGACAGGGTTCCAAGCTATGGCTACACCTTC.

The CDR3 is CASTLEGRVGEQFF. Here the CDR3 DNA reads TGTGCCAGCACCCTGGAGGGCAGGGTGGGTGAGCAGTTCTTC. The chain combines TRBV6-5 with TRBJ2-1; possible D gene TRBD2, 6 bases. CDR1 MNHEY and CDR2 SVGAGI come from the germline V gene. V gave up 7 bases and J gave up 9 bases, with 19 bases separating them. The CDR3 has 14 residues.

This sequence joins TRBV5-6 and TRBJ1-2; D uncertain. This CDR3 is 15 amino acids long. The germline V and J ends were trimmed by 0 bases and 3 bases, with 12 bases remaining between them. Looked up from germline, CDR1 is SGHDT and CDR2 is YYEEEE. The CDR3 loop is CASSLDRSGYYGYTF. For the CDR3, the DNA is TGTGCCAGCAGCTTGGATCGGAGCGGTTACTATGGCTACACCTTC.

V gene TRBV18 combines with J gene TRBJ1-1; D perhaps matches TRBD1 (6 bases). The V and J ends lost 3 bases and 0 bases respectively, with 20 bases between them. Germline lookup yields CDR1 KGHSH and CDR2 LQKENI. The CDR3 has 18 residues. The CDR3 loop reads CASSPPINRADLNTEAFF. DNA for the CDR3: TGTGCCAGCTCACCGCCAATTAACAGGGCCGACTTGAACACTGAAGCTTTCTTT.

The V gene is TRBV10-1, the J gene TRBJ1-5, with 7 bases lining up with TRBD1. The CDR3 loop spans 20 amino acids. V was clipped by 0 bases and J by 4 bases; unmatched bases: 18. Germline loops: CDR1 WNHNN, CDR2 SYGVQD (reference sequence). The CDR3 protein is CASSESRTGDPRLGNQPQHF. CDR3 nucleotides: TGCGCCAGCAGTGAGTCGAGAACAGGGGACCCACGGCTGGGGAATCAGCCCCAGCATTTT.

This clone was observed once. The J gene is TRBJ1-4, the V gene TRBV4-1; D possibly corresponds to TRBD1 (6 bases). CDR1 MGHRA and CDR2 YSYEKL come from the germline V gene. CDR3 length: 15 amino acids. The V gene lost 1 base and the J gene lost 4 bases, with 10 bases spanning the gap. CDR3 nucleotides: TGCGCCAGCAGCCAAGTCCCGGACAGTAATGAAAAACTGTTTTTT. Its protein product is CASSQVPDSNEKLFF.

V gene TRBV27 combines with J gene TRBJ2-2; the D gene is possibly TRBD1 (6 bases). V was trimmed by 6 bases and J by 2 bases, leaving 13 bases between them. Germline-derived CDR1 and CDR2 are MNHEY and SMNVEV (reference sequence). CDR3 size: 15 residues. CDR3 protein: CASRMTGINTGELFF. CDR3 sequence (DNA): TGTGCCAGCAGAATGACAGGTATAAACACCGGGGAGCTGTTTTTT.

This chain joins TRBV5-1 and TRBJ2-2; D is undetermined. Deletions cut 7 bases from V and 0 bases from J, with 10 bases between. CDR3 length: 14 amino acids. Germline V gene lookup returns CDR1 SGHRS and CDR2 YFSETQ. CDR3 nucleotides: TGCGCCAGCTCCCTGGCGGCGAACACCGGGGAGCTGTTTTTT. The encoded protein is CASSLAANTGELFF.

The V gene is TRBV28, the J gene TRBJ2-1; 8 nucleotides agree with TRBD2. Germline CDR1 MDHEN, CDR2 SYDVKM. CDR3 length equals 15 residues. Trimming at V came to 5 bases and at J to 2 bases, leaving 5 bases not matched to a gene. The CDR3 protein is CASSRPGGAYNEQFF. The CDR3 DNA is TGTGCCAGCAGTCGACCCGGGGGGGCCTACAATGAGCAGTTCTTC.

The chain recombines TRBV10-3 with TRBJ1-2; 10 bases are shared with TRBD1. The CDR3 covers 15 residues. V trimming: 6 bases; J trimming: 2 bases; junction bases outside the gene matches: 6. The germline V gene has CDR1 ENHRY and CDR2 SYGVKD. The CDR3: CAIRAGTGDNYGYTF. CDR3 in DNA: TGTGCCATCAGAGCGGGGACAGGGGACAACTATGGCTACACCTTC.

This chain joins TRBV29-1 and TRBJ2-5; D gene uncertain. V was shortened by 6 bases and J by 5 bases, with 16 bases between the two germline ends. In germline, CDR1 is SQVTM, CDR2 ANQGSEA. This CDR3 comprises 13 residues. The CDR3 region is CSVPTPTAETQYF. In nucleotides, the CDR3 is TGCAGCGTACCGACCCCGACTGCGGAGACCCAGTACTTC.

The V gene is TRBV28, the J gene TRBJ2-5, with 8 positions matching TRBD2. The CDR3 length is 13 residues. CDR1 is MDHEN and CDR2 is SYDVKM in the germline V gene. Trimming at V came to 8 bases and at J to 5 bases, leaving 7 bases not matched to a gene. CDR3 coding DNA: TGTGCCAGCCGCGGGGGGCTCGGGGAGACCCAGTACTTC. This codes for CASRGGLGETQYF.

The CDR3 DNA follows: TGTGCCAGCAGTTACTTATCCGGACAGGGGGCGAATTCACCCCTCCACTTT. It translates to CASSYLSGQGANSPLHF. The chain couples TRBV6-2 or TRBV6-3 to TRBJ1-6, with 11 nucleotides matching TRBD1. V was pared by 1 base and J by 7 bases, with 6 bases of the junction left unmatched. Germline lookup yields CDR1 MNHEY and CDR2 SVGEGT. The CDR3 loop spans 17 amino acids.

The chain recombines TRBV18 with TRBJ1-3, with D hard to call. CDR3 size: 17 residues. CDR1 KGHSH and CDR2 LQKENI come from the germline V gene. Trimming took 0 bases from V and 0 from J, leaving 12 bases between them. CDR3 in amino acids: CASSPPSGLGSGNTIYF. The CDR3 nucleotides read TGTGCCAGCTCACCACCATCAGGTTTGGGCTCTGGAAACACCATATATTTT.

The chain's CDR3 is CASSQDGGQGAPNEKLFF. The CDR3 bases are TGTGCCAGCAGCCAAGATGGGGGACAGGGGGCACCTAATGAAAAACTGTTTTTT. This sequence joins TRBV4-2 and TRBJ1-4; 12 bases line up with TRBD1. Losses at the gene ends were 0 bases for V and 3 bases for J; bases not matched to a gene: 5. The CDR3 runs to 18 residues. CDR1 and CDR2 from the germline V gene are LGHNA and YNFKEQ.

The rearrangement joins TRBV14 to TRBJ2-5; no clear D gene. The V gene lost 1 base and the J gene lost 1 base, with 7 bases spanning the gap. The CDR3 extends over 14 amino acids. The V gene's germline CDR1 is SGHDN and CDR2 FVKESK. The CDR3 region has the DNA TGTGCCAGCAGCCAAGGTAGCATCCAAGAGACCCAGTACTTC. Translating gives CASSQGSIQETQYF.